Each of the 13 T cell receptor beta chains below was sequenced from the same sample in a study of B cell selection in AIRE deficiency. Using immunoSEQ multiplex PCR, the repertoire was profiled, and TCRdb retains in-frame clones only, with some absent. Altogether tens of thousands of clones are present, approximately 96% being singletons, with the ten largest covering 0.15% to 0.2%. CD4+CD127+ cells were sorted as the conventional CD4 T cells. The sample was CD4+CD127+ conventional T cells sorted from PBMCs. Every receptor here comes from a human donor in good health.

The CDR3 reads CASSFSGRSYNSPLHF. As DNA, the CDR3 is TGTGCCAGCAGCTTTTCCGGGCGCTCCTATAATTCACCCCTCCACTTT. The genes are TRBV11-2 and TRBJ1-6; no clear D. The V end lost 3 bases, the J end lost 0 bases, and 9 bases lay between the germline ends. The germline CDR1 and CDR2 sequences are SGHAT and FQNNGV. This CDR3 comprises 16 residues.

The chain joins TRBV6-6 to TRBJ1-1, with D possibly TRBD1 on 5 matching bases. The CDR3 has 14 residues. Germline CDR1 and CDR2: MNHNY and SVGAGI (reference sequence). The V end was cut by 0 bases, the J end by 0 bases, with 5 bases between. The CDR3 here is CASSYSGVNTEAFF. CDR3 bases: TGTGCCAGCAGTTACTCGGGGGTGAACACTGAAGCTTTCTTT.

The chain recombines TRBV28 with TRBJ2-3, with 13 bases matching TRBD2. The CDR3 runs 17 residues. The junction had 10 bases not matched to a gene; V was cut back by 8 bases and J by 2 bases. Germline lookup yields CDR1 MDHEN and CDR2 SYDVKM. The CDR3 sequence is CASDPGLAGFSTDTQYF. The CDR3 coding sequence is TGTGCCAGCGATCCGGGACTAGCGGGGTTCTCCACAGATACGCAGTATTTT.

V gene TRBV6-1 combines with J gene TRBJ2-7; the D is unclear. CDR3 length: 13 amino acids. Germline-derived CDR1 and CDR2 are MNHNS and SASEGT. V shed 8 bases and J shed 7 bases, with 18 bases lying between them. In DNA, the CDR3 is TGTGCCAGCTCAGGCTACTCCAAAGGGGAGCAGTACTTC. Translating gives CASSGYSKGEQYF.

The gene calls are TRBV5-1 and TRBJ2-1; maybe TRBD2 (6 bases). Trimming removed 3 bases at V and 8 bases at J, with 18 bases between. Per germline, CDR1 SGHRS and CDR2 YFSETQ. The CDR3 has 15 residues. DNA of the CDR3: TGCGCCAGCAGCTGGGGGGACCCGGGGCGTGATGAGCAGTTCTTC. Its protein is CASSWGDPGRDEQFF.

This chain joins TRBV7-2 and TRBJ2-1, with D uncertain. The CDR3 is 11 residues long. Germline lookup yields CDR1 SGHTA and CDR2 FQGNSA. Trimming stripped 7 bases from V and 11 bases from J, with 12 bases between. In DNA form, the CDR3 reads TGTGCCAGCACAAACACCCCCAAGCAGTTCTTC. Translation gives CASTNTPKQFF.

The chain combines TRBV15 with TRBJ1-5; no clear D. Trimming took 9 bases from V and 3 from J, leaving 12 bases between them. The germline gives CDR1 LNHNV, CDR2 YYDKDF (reference sequence). There are 13 residues in the CDR3. The CDR3 bases are TGTGCCACGAGAGATACAGTCAATCAGCCCCAGCATTTT. Protein: CATRDTVNQPQHF.

This clone was observed a few times. The chain has TRBV28 and TRBJ1-4; a weak D match, TRBD1 (6 bases). The CDR3 consists of 12 residues. The germline gives CDR1 MDHEN, CDR2 SYDVKM. V was pared by 11 bases and J by 8 bases, with 15 bases between. The CDR3 region has the DNA TGTGCCGCAACGGGGGCTAGGGAAAAACTGTTTTTT. Translating gives CAATGAREKLFF.

V and J are TRBV19 and TRBJ2-1; 9 bases fit TRBD2. After removal of 4 bases from V and 6 bases from J, the junction contained 13 bases not matched to a gene. This CDR3 region has 17 residues. In germline, CDR1 is LNHDA, CDR2 SQIVND (reference sequence). DNA of the CDR3: TGTGCCAGTAGTACAAAAGGGACTAAGCGGGGGGTCAATGAGCAGTTCTTC. This codes for CASSTKGTKRGVNEQFF.

This chain joins TRBV5-1 and TRBJ2-5; no clear D. The CDR3 covers 13 residues. CDR1 and CDR2 (germline): SGHRS, YFSETQ. V was pared by 0 bases and J by 3 bases, with 6 bases between. The CDR3 DNA reads TGCGCCAGCAGCTTGGTAAGGGAAGAGACCCAGTACTTC. The encoded protein is CASSLVREETQYF.

The V call is TRBV9, the J call TRBJ2-1, with TRBD1 matching over 8 bases. Trimming removed 4 bases from V and 6 bases from J; junction bases left unmatched: 9. The CDR3 has 15 residues. Germline CDR1 SGDLS, CDR2 YYNGEE. The CDR3 nucleotides read TGTGCCAGCAGCCCCAGCGCGACAGGGGCCAATGAGCAGTTCTTC. This codes for CASSPSATGANEQFF.

CDR3 sequence: CASSPLDRMDYGYTF. The CDR3 DNA reads TGTGCCAGCTCACCACTGGACAGGATGGACTATGGCTACACCTTC. The chain joins TRBV18 to TRBJ1-2, with 7 bases identical to TRBD1. The trim removed 1 base at V and 3 bases at J, leaving 5 bases unmatched. Looked up from germline, CDR1 is KGHSH and CDR2 is LQKENI. The CDR3 runs to 15 residues.

J is TRBJ2-3 and V is TRBV10-3; 13 nucleotides match TRBD2. Germline CDR1 reads ENHRY; CDR2 reads SYGVKD. With 0 bases clipped from V and 8 bases from J, the junction kept 8 bases outside the gene matches. The CDR3 sequence is 17 residues long. For the CDR3, the DNA is TGTGCCATCAGTGAGTCTACTAGCGGGGGGGCCGCAAGTACGCAGTATTTT. It codes for CAISESTSGGAASTQYF.